Presented here are 11 T cell receptor beta chains from one specimen sequenced in a study of cytomegalovirus exposure and HLA in healthy donors listed by TCRdb under 2017. Receptor libraries were prepared by the immunoSEQ multiplex PCR assay. A mixture of 60 forward primers for TCR Vbeta segments and 13 reverse primers for TCR Jbeta segments was used in the multiplex PCR. TCRdb holds this immuneACCESS table with in-frame rearrangements only. Some clones are missing; in checked studies, unresolved V genes explain under half, and the rest has no known cause. In all, the sample holds 120,000 to 150,000 clones, and more than 75% of those were seen once. The ten largest clones take up around 3.6% of the sample. What was sequenced was PBMCs. All receptors come from a man younger than 35 in good health and CMV-seronegative.

The V call is TRBV30, the J call TRBJ1-4; TRBD1 aligns across 9 bases. V was clipped by 3 bases and J by 2 bases; unmatched bases: 7. Germline CDR1 GTSNPN, CDR2 SVGIG (reference sequence). This CDR3 contains 16 residues. The CDR3 nucleotides are TGTGCCTGGAGCGGGGACAGGGTCTGGACTAATGAAAAACTGTTTTTT. It codes for CAWSGDRVWTNEKLFF.

The chain employs TRBV5-4 and TRBJ2-5; 9 bases match TRBD1. The germline gives CDR1 SGHNT, CDR2 YYREEE (reference sequence). The junction had 8 bases not matched to a gene; V was cut back by 0 bases and J by 2 bases. This CDR3 spans 17 amino acids. The CDR3 coding sequence is TGTGCCAGCAGCTTGGGTTATAACAGGGGGCGGCAAGAGACCCAGTACTTC. Translating it yields CASSLGYNRGRQETQYF. Full variable domain (outside the CDR3, taken from reference TRBV5-4 and TRBJ2-5): ETGVTQSPTHLIKTRGQQVTLRCSSQSGHNTVSWYQQALGQGPQFIFQYYREEENGRGNFPPRFSGLQFPNYSSELNVNALELDDSALYLCASSLGYNRGRQETQYFGPGTRLLVL.

This clone has a single count. This sequence joins TRBV11-2 and TRBJ1-3, with no clear D. The CDR3 is made up of 15 amino acids. The germline gives CDR1 SGHAT, CDR2 FQNNGV. V lost 3 bases to trimming and J lost 4 bases, with 13 bases between them. DNA for the CDR3: TGTGCCAGCAGCTTCCGGGGATATAGCGGAAACACCATATATTTT. It translates to CASSFRGYSGNTIYF.

The chain combines TRBV7-3 with TRBJ2-1; 15 positions agree with TRBD2. Unmatched junction bases numbered 3, after V lost 4 bases and J lost 8 bases. The CDR3 is made up of 15 amino acids. CDR1 and CDR2 (germline): SGHTA, FQGTGA. This chain's CDR3 is CASSSRTSGRDEQFF. The CDR3 coding sequence is TGTGCCAGCAGCTCGAGGACTAGCGGGAGGGATGAGCAGTTCTTC.

V gene TRBV7-2 combines with J gene TRBJ1-4; D not certain. The CDR3 runs to 15 residues. V lost 2 bases to trimming and J lost 10 bases, with 17 bases between them. Germline loops: CDR1 SGHTA, CDR2 FQGNSA. DNA of the CDR3: TGTGCCAGCAGCTTATTCTTTGGAGGGTCGGGAAAACTGTTTTTT. Protein product: CASSLFFGGSGKLFF.

V and J are TRBV6-1 and TRBJ2-2, with D unresolved. CDR3 length: 14 amino acids. CDR1 and CDR2 from the germline V gene are MNHNS and SASEGT. Deletions cut 6 bases from V and 3 bases from J, with 11 bases between. The CDR3 sequence is CASRLVADTGELFF. DNA for the CDR3: TGTGCCAGCAGGCTTGTTGCGGACACCGGGGAGCTGTTTTTT.

The chain couples TRBV7-6 to TRBJ1-5, with a possible D match to TRBD1 (6 bases). With 1 base removed from V and 4 bases from J, the gap between germline ends came to 17 bases. Per the germline V gene, CDR1 is SGHVS and CDR2 is FNYEAQ. This CDR3 is 17 amino acids long. The CDR3 region has the DNA TGTGCCAGCAGCTTAGGTGATGTCGCAGGGGCGAATCAGCCCCAGCATTTT. Its translation is CASSLGDVAGANQPQHF.

The gene calls are TRBV5-6 and TRBJ2-1; maybe TRBD2 (6 bases). The CDR3 has 15 residues. The V and J ends lost 2 bases and 6 bases respectively, with 15 bases between them. CDR1 is SGHDT and CDR2 is YYEEEE in the germline V gene. The CDR3 is CASSFIRDSINEQFF. The CDR3 bases are TGTGCCAGCAGCTTTATTCGGGACTCAATCAATGAGCAGTTCTTC.

This clone was found a few times. This chain joins TRBV7-6 and TRBJ2-3, with 9 bases matching TRBD2. CDR3 length: 16 amino acids. The V segment lost 1 base and the J segment 1 base; nucleotides outside the gene matches: 3. Looked up from germline, CDR1 is SGHVS and CDR2 is FNYEAQ. The CDR3 DNA follows: TGTGCCAGCAGCTTAGATTCTAGCGGGGGCACAGATACGCAGTATTTT. Amino acid sequence: CASSLDSSGGTDTQYF.

This chain joins TRBV27 and TRBJ2-2; 10 nucleotides match TRBD2. Germline V lookup: CDR1 MNHEY, CDR2 SMNVEV (reference sequence). Trimming at V came to 6 bases and at J to 3 bases, leaving 13 bases not matched to a gene. The CDR3 contains 18 residues. The CDR3 coding sequence is TGTGCCAGCAGGACACTAGCGGGATATCTCACAGACACCGGGGAGCTGTTTTTT. It yields the protein CASRTLAGYLTDTGELFF.

In its sample, this clone was seen a few times. The chain employs TRBV16 and TRBJ2-1; 9 positions match TRBD2. The V and J ends lost 0 bases and 10 bases, in that order; junction bases with no gene match: 1. Per the germline V gene, CDR1 is KGHSY and CDR2 is FQNENV. The CDR3 has 13 amino acids. The CDR3 bases are TGTGCCAGCAGCCAATCGAGCGGGGGGGAGCAGTTCTTC. Translation: CASSQSSGGEQFF.